This T cell receptor beta chain was sequenced during a study of blood T cell repertoires in COVID-19. The study assigned cohorts using participant-reported clinical history. Cohort 3 recovery required two negative PCRs, clearance, or symptom resolution. The CDR3 sequence is 16 residues long. Per the germline V gene, CDR1 is KGHSH and CDR2 is LQKENI. The junction had 7 bases not matched to a gene; V was cut back by 2 bases and J by 5 bases. Per the study methods: Estimates of nucleated cell counts were drawn from the amplification of reference gene primers. Here immunoSEQ multiplex PCR was the method, and the copy in TCRdb shows in-frame clones only, minus some. V and J calls and clone size come straight from that table; D and trimming were deduced from the DNA. The sample shows over 200,000 clones, under 85% of them seen only once.

This TCR came from a man between 60 and 75 years old who had recovered from COVID-19. Input material: PBMCs or T cells enriched from blood (not recorded which). The V and J genes are TRBV18 and TRBJ2-2, with TRBD2 matching 8 bases. CDR3 DNA sequence: TGTGCCAGCTCACCAGAAGCGGGGGCCCGAACCGGGGAGCTGTTTTTT. This gives the protein CASSPEAGARTGELFF.